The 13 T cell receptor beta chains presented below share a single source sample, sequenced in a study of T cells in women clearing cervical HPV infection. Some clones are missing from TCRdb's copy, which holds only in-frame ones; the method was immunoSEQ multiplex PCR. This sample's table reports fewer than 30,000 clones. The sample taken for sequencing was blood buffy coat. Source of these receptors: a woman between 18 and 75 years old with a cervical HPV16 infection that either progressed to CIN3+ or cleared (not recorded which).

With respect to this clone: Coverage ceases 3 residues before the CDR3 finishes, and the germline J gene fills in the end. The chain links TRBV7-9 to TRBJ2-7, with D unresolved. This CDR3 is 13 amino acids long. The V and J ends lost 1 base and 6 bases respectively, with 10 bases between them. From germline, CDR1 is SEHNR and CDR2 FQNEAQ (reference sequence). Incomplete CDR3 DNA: TGTGCCAGCAGCTTAGTGGGCAGTGGCGAG. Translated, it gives CASSLVGSGE. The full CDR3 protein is CASSLVGSGEQYF.

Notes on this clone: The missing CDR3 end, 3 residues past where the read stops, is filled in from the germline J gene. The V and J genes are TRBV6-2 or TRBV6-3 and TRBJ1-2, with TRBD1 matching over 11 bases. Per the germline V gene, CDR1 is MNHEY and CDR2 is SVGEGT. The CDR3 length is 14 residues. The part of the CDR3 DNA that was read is TGTGCCAGCAGTACCGGACAGGGGGCCGACGAC. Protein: CASSTGQGADD. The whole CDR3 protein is CASSTGQGADDYTF.

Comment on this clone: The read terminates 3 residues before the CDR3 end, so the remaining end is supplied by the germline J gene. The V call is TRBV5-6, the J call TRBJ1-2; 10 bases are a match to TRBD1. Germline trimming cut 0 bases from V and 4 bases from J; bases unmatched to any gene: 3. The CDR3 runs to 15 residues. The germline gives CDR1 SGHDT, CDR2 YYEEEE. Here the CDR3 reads CASSLGGTGAYGYTF. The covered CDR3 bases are TGTGCCAGCAGCTTGGGGGGGACAGGGGCCTATGGC.

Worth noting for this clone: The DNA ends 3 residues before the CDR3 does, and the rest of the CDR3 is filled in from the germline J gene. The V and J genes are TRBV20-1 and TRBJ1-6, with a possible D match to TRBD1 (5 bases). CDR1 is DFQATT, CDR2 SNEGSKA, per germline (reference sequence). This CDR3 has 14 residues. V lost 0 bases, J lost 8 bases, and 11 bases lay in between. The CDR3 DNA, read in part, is TGCAGTGCTAGAGATCTGGCGGGGGATTCACCC. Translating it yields CSARDLAGDSP. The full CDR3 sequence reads CSARDLAGDSPLHF.

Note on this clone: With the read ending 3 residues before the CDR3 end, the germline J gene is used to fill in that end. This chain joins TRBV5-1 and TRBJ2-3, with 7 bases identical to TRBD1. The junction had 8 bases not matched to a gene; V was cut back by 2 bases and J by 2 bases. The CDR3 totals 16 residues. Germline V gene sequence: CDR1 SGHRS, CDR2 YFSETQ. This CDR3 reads CASSFGTAGATDTQYF. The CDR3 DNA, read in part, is TGCGCCAGCAGCTTCGGGACAGCCGGGGCCACAGATACG.

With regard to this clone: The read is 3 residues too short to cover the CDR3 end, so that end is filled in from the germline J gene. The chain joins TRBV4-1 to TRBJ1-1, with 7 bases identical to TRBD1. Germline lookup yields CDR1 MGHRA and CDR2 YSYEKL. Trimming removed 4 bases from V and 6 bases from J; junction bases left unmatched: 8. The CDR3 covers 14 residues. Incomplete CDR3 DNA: TGCGCCAGCAGCCCGGAGCCCGGACAGGCTGAA. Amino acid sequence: CASSPEPGQAE. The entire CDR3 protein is CASSPEPGQAEAFF.

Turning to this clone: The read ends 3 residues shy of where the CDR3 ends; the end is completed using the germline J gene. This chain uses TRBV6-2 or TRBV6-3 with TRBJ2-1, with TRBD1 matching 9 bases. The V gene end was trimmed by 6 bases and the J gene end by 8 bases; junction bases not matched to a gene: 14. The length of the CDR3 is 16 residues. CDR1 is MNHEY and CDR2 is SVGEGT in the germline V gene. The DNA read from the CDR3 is TGTGCCAGCAGGGGGACCGGGACAGGGAGTCGATATGAG. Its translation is CASRGTGTGSRYE. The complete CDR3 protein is CASRGTGTGSRYEQFF.

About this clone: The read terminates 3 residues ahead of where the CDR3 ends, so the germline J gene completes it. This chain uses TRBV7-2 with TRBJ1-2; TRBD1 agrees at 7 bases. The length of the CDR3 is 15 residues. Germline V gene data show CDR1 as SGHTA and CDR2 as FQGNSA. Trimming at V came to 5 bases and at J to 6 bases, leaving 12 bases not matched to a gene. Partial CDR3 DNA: TGTGCCAGCAGCCCCGATCACGGGACAGTCGATGGC. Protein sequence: CASSPDHGTVDG. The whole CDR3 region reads CASSPDHGTVDGYTF.

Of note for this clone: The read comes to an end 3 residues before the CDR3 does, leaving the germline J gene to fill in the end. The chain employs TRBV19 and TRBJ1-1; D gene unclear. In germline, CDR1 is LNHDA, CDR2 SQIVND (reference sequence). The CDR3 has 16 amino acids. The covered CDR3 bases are TGTGCCAGTAGTATGGTTCCGGCTAGCGGGAGACGCGAG. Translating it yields CASSMVPASGRRE. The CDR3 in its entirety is CASSMVPASGRREAFF.

Here the CDR3 reads CATMDRSTDTQYF. The CDR3 DNA, read in part, is TGTGCCACCATGGACAGAAGCACAGATACG. The rearrangement links TRBV24-1 to TRBJ2-3; weak D call: TRBD1 (6 bases). Sequencing ends 3 residues short of the CDR3 end; the germline J gene provides the rest. Germline CDR1 reads KGHDR; CDR2 reads SFDVKD. This CDR3 is 13 amino acids long. Trimming left V 8 bases short and J 0 bases short, with 8 bases between.

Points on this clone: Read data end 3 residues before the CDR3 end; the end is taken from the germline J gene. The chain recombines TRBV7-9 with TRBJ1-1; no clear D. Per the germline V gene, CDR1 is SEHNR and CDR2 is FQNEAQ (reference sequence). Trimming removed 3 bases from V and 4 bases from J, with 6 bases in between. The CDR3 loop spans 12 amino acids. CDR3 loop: CASSFPGTEAFF. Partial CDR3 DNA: TGTGCCAGCAGCTTCCCGGGCACTGAA.

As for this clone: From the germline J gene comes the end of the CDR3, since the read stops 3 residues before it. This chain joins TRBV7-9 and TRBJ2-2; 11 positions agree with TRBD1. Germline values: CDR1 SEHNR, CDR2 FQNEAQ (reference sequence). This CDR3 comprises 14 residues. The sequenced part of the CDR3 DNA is TGTGCCAGCAGCTCAGGACAGGGGGCGAGTAAG. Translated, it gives CASSSGQGASK. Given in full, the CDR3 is CASSSGQGASKLFF.

Here the CDR3 reads CASATSIGYDYTF. The DNA read from the CDR3 is TGTGCCAGCGCGACTAGTATCGGATACGAC. The V gene is TRBV18, the J gene TRBJ1-2; D gene uncertain. The sequence runs out 3 residues before the end of the CDR3; the remainder is reconstructed from the germline J gene. CDR1 KGHSH and CDR2 LQKENI come from the germline V gene. This CDR3 spans 13 amino acids.